The source of this T cell receptor (delta chain) is a study of gamma-delta chains in newborns, infants, children. TCRdb re-called clones from the reads using CATT. The sample has 4,500 to 5,000 delta-chain clones; around 3.2% are singletons. This clone was found a few times. CDR3 length: 18 amino acids. CDR1 and CDR2 from the germline V gene are TSWWSYY and QGS. Trimming removed 4 bases from V and 1 base from J, with 22 bases in between. This receptor was obtained from a child who was a newborn, infant or young child, either healthy, febrile or measles-vaccinated (not recorded which). This chain uses TRDV1 with TRDJ1; possible D gene TRDD3, 5 bases. The sample taken for sequencing was blood. Here the CDR3 reads CALGGQGRGGMSTDKLIF. The CDR3, as DNA: TGTGCTCTTGGGGGCCAGGGAAGAGGAGGGATGAGCACCGATAAACTCATCTTT.